The present entry profiles one TCR beta chain with its context. Methods used by the authors: Reference gene primer amplification gave estimated nucleated cell counts. Only in-frame clones appear in the TCRdb table, and some are missing; sequencing was by immunoSEQ multiplex PCR. The DNA was the basis for D and trimming; V, J and clone size are from that table. The table shows around 310,000 clones, with around 89% occurring only once. One Seattle source followed patients from active infection through their disease course. The CDR3 contains 16 residues. Per the germline V gene, CDR1 is MDHEN and CDR2 is SYDVKM. Trimming removed 4 bases from V and 0 bases from J; junction bases left unmatched: 8. The data belong to a study of blood T cell repertoires in COVID-19. Looking at the study overall: Researchers got acute and convalescent COVID-19 samples from the United States, Italy and Spain. From T cells, B-cell-depleted T cells, or PBMCs came the material, which was cDNA or gDNA.

This sequence originates from a woman aged 40 to 55 with COVID-19, enrolled during active disease. The chain links TRBV28 to TRBJ2-7; TRBD2 agrees at 8 bases. The source material was peripheral blood. This chain's CDR3 is CASSYGPREASYEQYF. In DNA, the CDR3 is TGTGCCAGCAGTTATGGGCCGCGGGAGGCCTCCTACGAGCAGTACTTC.